The 32 T cell receptor beta chains presented below share a single source sample, sequenced in a study of blood T cells in healthy people across ages. A J-beta primer mix and a sample-barcoded 5' primer were used in a second PCR of about 6 to 12 cycles. One entry per CDR3 protein, called by TCRdb with MiXCR from the 5' RACE reads. The sample carries under 1,100,000 distinct CDR3 sequences, around 25% recorded once. The sample was also reused in another study, on T cells of mothers and their children.

The material sequenced was blood. All receptors come from a girl aged 2-15 years in good health.

This clonotype was seen more than once but under ten times. The V gene is TRBV2, the J gene TRBJ1-3; no clear D. Trimming removed 1 base from V and 0 bases from J, with 7 bases in between. Germline V gene sequence: CDR1 SNHLY, CDR2 FYNNEI. This CDR3 has 15 amino acids. The CDR3 bases are TGTGCCAGCAGTGAAGACGCGGCCTCTGGAAACACCATATATTTT. It yields the protein CASSEDAASGNTIYF.

This clonotype was recorded many times. The rearrangement joins TRBV6-2 or TRBV6-3 to TRBJ2-7; D uncertain. Germline V gene lookup returns CDR1 MNHEY and CDR2 SVGEGT. Trimming stripped 2 bases from V and 7 bases from J, with 12 bases between. The CDR3 spans 13 residues. Here the CDR3 DNA reads TGTGCCAGCAGTTACCAGGCGATTTGGGAGCAGTACTTC. This translates into CASSYQAIWEQYF.

This clonotype was observed a handful of times. This chain uses TRBV12-3 or TRBV12-4 with TRBJ1-4, with D unresolved. The CDR3 has 14 amino acids. With 7 bases removed from V and 8 bases from J, the gap between germline ends came to 17 bases. Written as DNA, the CDR3 is TGTGCCAGCAAGTCAACAGCGCCTAGAGAAAAACTGTTTTTT. Encoded protein: CASKSTAPREKLFF.

A few counts support this clonotype. The rearrangement uses TRBV7-9 and TRBJ1-1, with D uncertain. Per the germline V gene, CDR1 is SEHNR and CDR2 is FQNEAQ (reference sequence). There are 12 residues in the CDR3. Trimming removed 7 bases at V and 1 base at J, with 7 bases between. The CDR3 protein is CASISWNTEAFF. In DNA form, the CDR3 reads TGTGCCAGCATTTCCTGGAACACTGAAGCTTTCTTT.

The chain uses TRBV5-1 and TRBJ2-1, with D possibly matching TRBD1 (6 bases). Germline V gives CDR1 SGHRS, CDR2 YFSETQ. The length of the CDR3 is 14 residues. V gave up 2 bases and J gave up 7 bases, with 13 bases separating them. The CDR3 region is CASSLEQGDNEQFF. The CDR3 bases are TGCGCCAGCAGCTTAGAACAGGGTGATAATGAGCAGTTCTTC. Supplemented by reference TRBV5-1 and TRBJ2-1, the full variable domain reads KAGVTQTPRYLIKTRGQQVTLSCSPISGHRSVSWYQQTPGQGLQFLFEYFSETQRNKGNFPGRFSGRQFSNSRSEMNVSTLELGDSALYLCASSLEQGDNEQFFGPGTRLTVL.

This rearrangement joins TRBV7-9 to TRBJ1-1, with D uncertain. Germline assignment: CDR1 SEHNR and CDR2 FQNEAQ (reference sequence). The CDR3 is 18 residues long. V was pared by 3 bases and J by 0 bases, with 20 bases between. This chain's CDR3 is CASSFWVSGEIMNTEAFF. In DNA form, the CDR3 reads TGTGCCAGCAGCTTTTGGGTGAGCGGGGAAATTATGAACACTGAAGCTTTCTTT.

This clonotype was recorded a few times. The V call is TRBV4-3, the J call TRBJ1-2, with unresolved D. CDR1 is LGHNA and CDR2 is YSLEER in the germline V gene. This CDR3 spans 15 amino acids. Trimming stripped 3 bases from V and 1 base from J, with 12 bases between. This CDR3 reads CASSQEREFNYGYTF. Written as DNA, the CDR3 is TGCGCCAGCAGCCAGGAACGGGAGTTTAACTATGGCTACACCTTC.

Turning to this clonotype: The junction differs from germline at one of its ends, possibly a read error. The chain joins TRBV9 to TRBJ1-2; 7 bases line up with TRBD1. The CDR3 totals 13 residues. Germline V gives CDR1 SGDLS, CDR2 YYNGEE. The CDR3 is CAGSRDRANGYTF. The CDR3 region has the DNA TGTGCCGGCAGCCGAGACAGGGCGAATGGCTACACCTTC.

The CDR3 loop is CATSRGQSTDTQYF. CDR3 sequence (DNA): TGTGCCACCAGCAGAGGTCAGAGCACAGATACGCAGTATTTT. The chain couples TRBV15 to TRBJ2-3, with no clear D. The germline CDR1 and CDR2 sequences are LNHNV and YYDKDF (reference sequence). Trimming stripped 1 base from V and 0 bases from J, with 5 bases between. The CDR3 consists of 14 residues.

Ten or more counts support this clonotype. The V gene is TRBV18, the J gene TRBJ2-1, with D possibly TRBD1 on 6 matching bases. The J call may be wrong; the DNA end is better matched by TRBJ2-7. Germline V CDR1 and CDR2: KGHSH, LQKENI. The length of the CDR3 is 13 residues. The CDR3, as DNA: TGTGCCAGCTCACTTGGGACATTAGGCGAGCAGTACTTC. Translation: CASSLGTLGEQYF.

This clonotype was observed a handful of times. V and J are TRBV28 and TRBJ2-5, with TRBD1 matching 7 bases. Germline V gene sequence: CDR1 MDHEN, CDR2 SYDVKM. The ends lost 7 bases at V and 11 bases at J; junction bases unmatched: 22. The length of the CDR3 is 16 residues. Written as DNA, the CDR3 is TGTGCCAGCAAATTCCAGCAGGGGGACCTCAGAGGCGGGCAGTACTTC. Its protein product is CASKFQQGDLRGGQYF.

The chain carries TRBV20-1 and TRBJ2-1; 9 positions agree with TRBD1. Germline CDR1 is DFQATT and CDR2 is SNEGSKA (reference sequence). CDR3 size: 16 residues. Unmatched junction bases numbered 10, after V lost 0 bases and J lost 7 bases. CDR3 protein: CSARDRDRDRVNEQFF. The DNA for the CDR3 is TGCAGTGCTAGAGATAGGGACCGGGACAGGGTGAATGAGCAGTTCTTC.

This chain connects TRBV20-1 to TRBJ2-4; D remains ambiguous. This CDR3 comprises 13 residues. Germline V gene lookup returns CDR1 DFQATT and CDR2 SNEGSKA (reference sequence). The ends were cut back, 6 bases at V and 6 bases at J, with 15 bases in the middle. The CDR3 nucleotides are TGCAGTGCCGAAAGGGTGTTTGGAAACATTCAGTACTTC. It yields the protein CSAERVFGNIQYF.

The chain links TRBV20-1 to TRBJ2-7; D call uncertain. The CDR3 totals 10 residues. Germline V gene data show CDR1 as DFQATT and CDR2 as SNEGSKA (reference sequence). The CDR3 sequence: CRPPDYEQYF. DNA of the CDR3: TGCAGACCCCCGGACTACGAGCAGTACTTC.

This clonotype showed up just a few times. This chain connects TRBV7-8 to TRBJ1-4; 7 positions agree with TRBD1. The V segment lost 5 bases and the J segment 11 bases; nucleotides outside the gene matches: 11. This CDR3 is 14 amino acids long. The germline gives CDR1 SGHVS, CDR2 FQNEAQ. CDR3 DNA: TGTGCCAGCAGCCAGAGGGGGCAGGGGGACAAACTGTTTTTT. Translating it yields CASSQRGQGDKLFF. Together with reference TRBV7-8 and TRBJ1-4, the CDR3 gives the full variable domain: GAGVSQSPRYKVAKRGQDVALRCDPISGHVSLFWYQQALGQGPEFLTYFQNEAQLDKSGLPSDRFFAERPEGSVSTLKIQRTQQEDSAVYLCASSQRGQGDKLFFGSGTQLSVL.

This clonotype has just a few counts. The V call is TRBV29-1, the J call TRBJ2-5; D remains ambiguous. The tail of the sequence fits TRBJ2-7 better, so the J call may be wrong. CDR1 and CDR2 from the germline V gene are SQVTM and ANQGSEA. This CDR3 is 11 amino acids long. CDR3 DNA: TGCAGCGTGTTCACCAACTACGAGCAGTACTTC. This sequence encodes CSVFTNYEQYF.

As to this clonotype: The junction departs from germline at one end; a sequencing error may be responsible. The V and J genes are TRBV5-4 and TRBJ1-4; D may be TRBD1 (5 bases). CDR3 length: 16 residues. Germline V gives CDR1 SGHNT, CDR2 YYREEE (reference sequence). DNA for the CDR3: TGTGCCAGCAGCTCGCCTGACGCAGGGACGGATGAAAAACTGTTCTTT. Protein sequence: CASSSPDAGTDEKLFF.

In its sample, this clonotype was seen a few times. The chain links TRBV20-1 to TRBJ2-1; D possibly uses TRBD1 or TRBD2 (5 bases each). CDR1 is DFQATT, CDR2 SNEGSKA, per germline (reference sequence). The length of the CDR3 is 14 residues. Between the trimmed V and J ends, which lost 1 base and 8 bases, there was a span of 15 bases. In nucleotides, the CDR3 is TGCAGTGCTAGAGTTGGGGTCGAGGGGTATGAGCAGTTCTTC. Its protein product is CSARVGVEGYEQFF.

A word on this clonotype: A much larger clonotype is one base distant, so this may be a read error. J is TRBJ2-3 and V is TRBV4-3; perhaps TRBD1 as D (5 bases). The DNA end is a closer match to TRBJ1-5, so the J assignment may be wrong. The germline gives CDR1 LGHNA, CDR2 YSLEER. CDR3 length: 16 residues. The CDR3 reads CASSQEGLGALNTQHF. DNA of the CDR3: TGCGCCAGCAGCCAAGAAGGGTTAGGGGCCCTGAATACGCAGCATTTT.

The chain employs TRBV3-1 and TRBJ2-5, with D perhaps given as TRBD1 or TRBD2 (6 bases each). The tail of the sequence fits TRBJ2-1 better, so the J call may be wrong. This CDR3 region has 13 residues. Germline V gene data show CDR1 as LGHDT and CDR2 as YNNKEL (reference sequence). As DNA, the CDR3 is TGTGCCAGCAGCCCCCACGGGGGCCAAGAGCAGTTCTTC. It specifies CASSPHGGQEQFF.

CDR3: CASSSIGSTEAFF. Here the CDR3 DNA reads TGCGCCAGCAGCTCCATCGGAAGTACTGAAGCTTTCTTT. The chain has TRBV5-1 and TRBJ1-1; D is ambiguous. CDR1 is SGHRS, CDR2 YFSETQ, per germline. V lost 3 bases and J 5 bases, leaving 11 bases between the germline ends. This CDR3 is built from 13 residues.

In regard to this clonotype: Possible read error: a much larger clone is one base away. The chain carries TRBV7-6 and TRBJ2-5; the match to TRBD2 covers 7 bases. The CDR3 length is 14 residues. V lost 4 bases and J lost 1; bases outside the gene matches: 3. Looked up from germline, CDR1 is SGHVS and CDR2 is FNYEAQ. This chain's CDR3 is CASSWASGQETQYF. CDR3 DNA sequence: TGTGCCAGCAGCTGGGCTAGCGGCCAAGAGACCCAGTACTTC.

This clonotype was seen repeatedly, ten times or more. The rearrangement links TRBV28 to TRBJ1-4, with D uncertain. The CDR3 has 15 residues. The germline V gene has CDR1 MDHEN and CDR2 SYDVKM. V was pared by 6 bases and J by 2 bases, with 13 bases between. CDR3 in amino acids: CASSLLTGTNEKLFF. In DNA, the CDR3 is TGTGCCAGCAGCCTTTTGACCGGGACTAATGAAAAACTGTTTTTT.

The genes are TRBV5-4 and TRBJ2-1; no firm D call. The CDR3 loop spans 14 amino acids. Trimming left V 0 bases short and J 6 bases short, with 10 bases between. Per the germline V gene, CDR1 is SGHNT and CDR2 is YYREEE (reference sequence). This chain's CDR3 is CASSLETMSNEQFF. CDR3 in DNA: TGTGCCAGCAGCTTGGAGACGATGAGCAATGAGCAGTTCTTC.

The J gene is TRBJ1-4, the V gene TRBV4-1, with TRBD1 identical over 10 bases. The CDR3 contains 19 residues. Germline CDR1 reads MGHRA; CDR2 reads YSYEKL. Trimming removed 3 bases from V and 4 bases from J; junction bases left unmatched: 14. CDR3 in amino acids: CASSHPRQGASGDNEKLFF. Written as DNA, the CDR3 is TGCGCCAGCAGCCACCCAAGACAGGGGGCTTCAGGGGATAATGAAAAACTGTTTTTT.

This clonotype has more than one count but fewer than ten. Relative to the germline gene, one junction end is altered; a read error may explain this. The rearrangement joins TRBV7-7 to TRBJ2-5, with D perhaps TRBD1 or TRBD2 (5 bases each). CDR1 and CDR2 (germline): SSHAT, FNYEAQ (reference sequence). The length of the CDR3 is 14 residues. The CDR3 sequence is CASSLGRGEETQYF. The DNA of the CDR3 is TGTGCTAGCAGCTTAGGTCGAGGGGAAGAGACCCAGTACTTC. The complete variable domain, with remaining parts taken from reference TRBV7-7 and TRBJ2-5, reads GAGVSQSPRYKVTKRGQDVTLRCDPISSHATLYWYQQALGQGPEFLTYFNYEAQPDKSGLPSDRFSAERPEGSISTLTIQRTEQRDSAMYRCASSLGRGEETQYFGPGTRLLVL.

A word on this clonotype: One end of the junction fails to match germline, which may point to a read error. V usage is TRBV11-2 and J usage is TRBJ2-5; 9 bases map to TRBD1. The CDR3 is 15 amino acids. The V gene's germline CDR1 is SGHAT and CDR2 FQNNGV. In DNA, the CDR3 is TGTGCCGGCAGCCCGACAGGGGGTAACCAAGAGACCCAGTACTTC. This encodes CAGSPTGGNQETQYF. Filled out from reference TRBV11-2 and TRBJ2-5, the complete variable domain reads EAGVAQSPRYKIIEKRQSVAFWCNPISGHATLYWYQQILGQGPKLLIQFQNNGVVDDSQLPKDRFSAERLKGVDSTLKIQPAKLEDSAVYLCAGSPTGGNQETQYFGPGTRLLVL.

The chain links TRBV6-2 or TRBV6-3 to TRBJ2-3; TRBD1 matches 7 bases. The CDR3 has 14 amino acids. Germline lookup yields CDR1 MNHEY and CDR2 SVGEGT. V was pared by 2 bases and J by 4 bases, with 3 bases of the junction left unmatched. CDR3 sequence: CASSYVGTADTQYF. Written as DNA, the CDR3 is TGTGCCAGCAGTTACGTCGGGACAGCAGATACGCAGTATTTT.

The chain carries TRBV29-1 and TRBJ2-3; no definite D call. The germline V gene encodes CDR1 SQVTM and CDR2 ANQGSEA. V shed 6 bases and J shed 4 bases, with 11 bases lying between them. This CDR3 spans 12 amino acids. CDR3 sequence: CSVQTKADTQYF. The CDR3 bases are TGCAGCGTCCAAACTAAAGCAGATACGCAGTATTTT.

The chain combines TRBV15 with TRBJ2-3; the D is unclear. From germline, CDR1 is LNHNV and CDR2 YYDKDF (reference sequence). The V and J ends lost 8 bases and 7 bases respectively, with 22 bases between them. The CDR3 totals 15 residues. The CDR3 DNA sequence: TGTGCCACCTCCCTTATTTTGAGACGAGAAAATACGCAGTATTTT. Protein sequence: CATSLILRRENTQYF.

This clonotype appeared a few times. The gene calls are TRBV4-3 and TRBJ1-6; D is undetermined. V was pared by 0 bases and J by 0 bases, with 9 bases between. Per the germline V gene, CDR1 is LGHNA and CDR2 is YSLEER. The CDR3 totals 17 residues. The CDR3 DNA sequence: TGCGCCAGCAGCCAAGATGCGGCGAGCTCCTATAATTCACCCCTCCACTTT. This codes for CASSQDAASSYNSPLHF.

V is TRBV7-2 and J is TRBJ2-1; D perhaps matches TRBD2 (6 bases). The CDR3 has 15 residues. Germline CDR1 SGHTA, CDR2 FQGNSA. V gave up 5 bases and J gave up 9 bases, with 20 bases separating them. This chain's CDR3 is CASSVNPGLQGEQFF. Here the CDR3 DNA reads TGTGCCAGCAGCGTAAACCCGGGACTCCAGGGTGAGCAGTTCTTC.